The T cell receptor (beta chain) described here comes from a study of tumor and adjacent non-tumor tissue in lung cancer. Study context: Stage I to III disease affected over nine men and roughly 5 women aged about 31 to 85.

Study observations and caveats: Tumor repertoires had a smaller top 100 clone share than normal lung. Tumor TCR diversity, when higher, was linked to shorter survival.

A modified ARM-PCR protocol with three rounds of nested PCR amplified TCRbeta. TCRdb reanalysed the multiplex PCR reads using MiXCR and keeps one entry per CDR3 protein. The table includes approximately 79,000 distinct CDR3 sequences, 61% detected once. Note on this clonotype: Its antigen is currently unknown.

The template was RNA from unsorted bulk tissue. With 2 bases clipped from V and 5 bases from J, the junction kept 3 bases outside the gene matches. The CDR3 runs 14 residues. In germline, CDR1 is SEHNR, CDR2 FQNEAQ (reference sequence). This clonotype was obtained from a man between 65 and 85 years old with non-small cell lung cancer. The sequenced sample consisted of lung tumor tissue. This sequence joins TRBV7-9 and TRBJ2-7; 10 bases fit TRBD2. The CDR3 region is CASSLSGRGHEQYF. The CDR3 DNA reads TGTGCCAGCAGCTTAAGCGGGAGGGGTCACGAGCAGTACTTC.